One and the same sample provided the 17 T cell receptor beta chains below, sequenced in a study of blood T cell repertoires in COVID-19 (dated by TCRdb to about 2020). Receptor libraries were prepared by the immunoSEQ multiplex PCR assay. What TCRdb holds here is the immuneACCESS table cut down to in-frame rearrangements. Part of the clones is not present; checked against another copy, under half of the missing clones reflect an unresolved V gene, and the others are unexplained. In all, the sample holds 200,000 to 300,000 clones, and 75% to 85% of those were seen once. The leading ten clones occupy roughly 5.5% of the sample. The sample consisted of peripheral blood. Receptors originate from a human donor in a cohort sampled during active COVID-19.

The gene calls are TRBV20-1 and TRBJ2-7; D is unresolved. Trimming cost V 4 bases and J 4 bases, with 5 bases left between them. This CDR3 is built from 10 residues. Germline values: CDR1 DFQATT, CDR2 SNEGSKA (reference sequence). CDR3 sequence (DNA): TGCAGTGCTATTAGTTACGAGCAGTACTTC. Protein: CSAISYEQYF.

The rearrangement links TRBV12-3 or TRBV12-4 to TRBJ1-2; unclear D gene. V lost 3 bases and J lost 2, with 7 bases in between. The CDR3 spans 13 residues. CDR3 residues: CASSFVRNYGYTF. CDR3 DNA: TGTGCCAGCAGTTTCGTCAGGAACTATGGCTACACCTTC.

This chain uses TRBV2 with TRBJ1-1; TRBD1 aligns across 7 bases. CDR3 size: 14 residues. Unmatched junction bases numbered 4, after V lost 5 bases and J lost 1 base. In germline, CDR1 is SNHLY, CDR2 FYNNEI. The CDR3 coding sequence is TGTGCCAGCAGTTTACAGGGGAGGAACACTGAAGCTTTCTTT. This translates into CASSLQGRNTEAFF.

This clone was seen a handful of times. The chain combines TRBV18 with TRBJ1-5, with D possibly being TRBD1 (6 bases). CDR3 length: 16 residues. Germline CDR1 and CDR2: KGHSH and LQKENI. Trimming cost V 0 bases and J 1 base, with 10 bases left between them. The CDR3 DNA is TGTGCCAGCTCACCACCGGGGCAGGGGAGCAATCAGCCCCAGCATTTT. It codes for CASSPPGQGSNQPQHF.

The chain has TRBV11-1 and TRBJ2-2, with TRBD1 matching over 8 bases. The V gene's germline CDR1 is SGHAT and CDR2 FQDESV (reference sequence). This CDR3 comprises 14 residues. Trimming removed 5 bases from V and 5 bases from J; junction bases left unmatched: 4. The CDR3 reads CASSRWTGTGELFF. In DNA form, the CDR3 reads TGTGCCAGCAGCCGGTGGACAGGGACCGGGGAGCTGTTTTTT.

The chain joins TRBV27 to TRBJ1-1; TRBD1 is a possible D gene (5 bases). CDR1 and CDR2 from the germline V gene are MNHEY and SMNVEV (reference sequence). V lost 7 bases to trimming and J lost 3 bases, with 18 bases between them. The CDR3 is 15 residues long. CDR3 region: CASKSRASAHTEAFF. For the CDR3, the DNA is TGTGCCAGCAAGAGCAGGGCTTCGGCTCACACTGAAGCTTTCTTT.

CDR3 residues: CASQAGGLPTRTDTQYF. In nucleotides, the CDR3 is TGTGCCTCACAAGCGGGGGGCCTGCCCACGCGCACAGATACGCAGTATTTT. The chain recombines TRBV27 with TRBJ2-3; 9 bases align to TRBD2. The CDR3 runs to 17 residues. Looked up from germline, CDR1 is MNHEY and CDR2 is SMNVEV (reference sequence). The V gene end was trimmed by 11 bases and the J gene end by 1 base; junction bases not matched to a gene: 16.

The chain recombines TRBV24-1 with TRBJ2-5, with D possibly TRBD2 on 7 matching bases. The CDR3 length is 16 residues. Germline V gene lookup returns CDR1 KGHDR and CDR2 SFDVKD. V was cut by 4 bases and J by 1 base, with 15 bases left in between. CDR3 region: CATSDPRAGAQETQYF. CDR3 nucleotides: TGTGCCACCAGTGACCCCAGGGCGGGGGCCCAAGAGACCCAGTACTTC.

This clone was counted once. This chain connects TRBV5-1 to TRBJ1-2, with 10 positions matching TRBD1. CDR3 length: 13 amino acids. The J segment lost 8 bases and the V segment lost 3 bases, leaving 4 bases of the junction unmatched. In germline, CDR1 is SGHRS, CDR2 YFSETQ. This chain's CDR3 is CASSSADRGGYTF. The CDR3 DNA reads as TGCGCCAGCAGCTCAGCGGACAGGGGGGGCTACACCTTC.

The CDR3 DNA sequence: TGTGCCAGCAGCCTCCGGGGTGGCTACACCTTC. Amino acid sequence: CASSLRGGYTF. The V call is TRBV7-2, the J call TRBJ1-2; D not certain. The germline gives CDR1 SGHTA, CDR2 FQGNSA. The CDR3 loop spans 11 amino acids. V shed 5 bases and J shed 7 bases, with 8 bases lying between them.

This sequence joins TRBV3-1 (or the pseudogene TRBV3-2) and TRBJ2-2; 13 bases are a match to TRBD2. Unmatched junction bases numbered 9, after V lost 4 bases and J lost 1 base. The germline CDR1 and CDR2 sequences are LGHDT and YNNKEL (reference sequence). This CDR3 is built from 19 residues. CDR3 sequence: CASSPLGTSGALNTGELFF. CDR3 nucleotide sequence: TGTGCCAGCAGCCCCCTAGGGACTAGCGGGGCATTGAACACCGGGGAGCTGTTTTTT.

This clone was observed once. V is TRBV6-6 and J is TRBJ1-5; the D is unclear. The V and J ends lost 5 bases and 7 bases respectively, with 12 bases between them. Germline-derived CDR1 and CDR2 are MNHNY and SVGAGI (reference sequence). The CDR3 sequence is 13 residues long. CDR3 residues: CASSHTGDQPQHF. CDR3 DNA sequence: TGTGCCAGCAGTCATACCGGAGACCAGCCCCAGCATTTT.

The genes are TRBV14 and TRBJ2-1; D gene uncertain. The V gene's germline CDR1 is SGHDN and CDR2 FVKESK. Trimming left V 5 bases short and J 4 bases short, with 12 bases between. The CDR3 contains 14 residues. The CDR3 DNA is TGTGCCAGCAGCTCTCTGACTCCGTACAATGAGCAGTTCTTC. Protein product: CASSSLTPYNEQFF.

This chain uses TRBV7-2 with TRBJ2-7, with TRBD1 identical over 9 bases. The germline V gene encodes CDR1 SGHTA and CDR2 FQGNSA. The CDR3 contains 15 residues. V dropped 5 bases and J dropped 3; count of bases not matched to a gene: 8. The DNA of the CDR3 is TGTGCCAGCAGCCCGGGACAGGGACGGCTCTACGAGCAGTACTTC. It encodes CASSPGQGRLYEQYF.

The chain is built from TRBV7-6 and TRBJ1-2; D is unresolved. CDR1 and CDR2 (germline): SGHVS, FNYEAQ. This CDR3 spans 13 amino acids. V dropped 3 bases and J dropped 7 bases, with 12 bases sitting between them. CDR3 protein: CASSFRQTSGYTF. The CDR3 coding sequence is TGTGCCAGCAGCTTCCGACAAACAAGTGGCTACACCTTC.

The CDR3 region is CASKHPAAAAVYNEQFF. CDR3 DNA sequence: TGTGCCAGCAAGCATCCGGCGGCAGCGGCCGTCTACAATGAGCAGTTCTTC. The chain recombines TRBV28 with TRBJ2-1, with D maybe TRBD2 (5 bases). V lost 7 bases and J 3 bases, leaving 22 bases between the germline ends. Germline V gives CDR1 MDHEN, CDR2 SYDVKM. The CDR3 extends over 17 amino acids.

The table lists this clone with a count of one. The chain recombines TRBV5-4 with TRBJ1-1, with 8 bases lining up with TRBD1. The CDR3 covers 15 residues. With 1 base clipped from V and 1 base from J, the junction kept 3 bases outside the gene matches. Germline V gives CDR1 SGHNT, CDR2 YYREEE (reference sequence). CDR3 nucleotide sequence: TGTGCCAGCAGCTTGTCGACAGGGGCGAACACTGAAGCTTTCTTT. This translates into CASSLSTGANTEAFF.